This section outlines one TCR beta chain sequence together with its context. Antigen specificity is unknown. The data derive from a study of OX40 agonist ivuxolimab in advanced cancers. Study-wide background: Previous treatment with anti-PD-1, anti-PD-L1 or anti-CTLA-4 therapy was allowed; approximately 40% had received some.

Study results and limitations: There were, on average, more expanded clones in CD8+ T cells than in CD4+. In the 0.1 to 3.0 mg/kg range, CD4+ and CD8+ blood T cells had expanded clonally by week 6. Partial responders dosed at 0.1-3.0 mg/kg displayed clonal expansion ranking among the lowest.

The method was immunoSEQ multiplex PCR; TCRdb's version includes in-frame clones alone and lacks a portion of them. The table has 70,000 or so clones, less than 90% seen once. The origin of this receptor is an adult with an advanced solid tumor such as melanoma, head and neck, liver or kidney cancer. The sequences come from CD4+ or CD8+ T cells sorted from blood, collected in a trial of the OX40 agonist ivuxolimab.

CDR3 nucleotides: TGTGCCAGCAGCGCACAGGGGGCTTACAATCAGCCCCAGCATTTT. As protein: CASSAQGAYNQPQHF. The chain joins TRBV9 to TRBJ1-5; 9 positions match TRBD1. V lost 3 bases to trimming and J lost 3 bases; unmatched junction nucleotides: 4. Germline V CDR1 and CDR2: SGDLS, YYNGEE. This CDR3 comprises 15 residues.